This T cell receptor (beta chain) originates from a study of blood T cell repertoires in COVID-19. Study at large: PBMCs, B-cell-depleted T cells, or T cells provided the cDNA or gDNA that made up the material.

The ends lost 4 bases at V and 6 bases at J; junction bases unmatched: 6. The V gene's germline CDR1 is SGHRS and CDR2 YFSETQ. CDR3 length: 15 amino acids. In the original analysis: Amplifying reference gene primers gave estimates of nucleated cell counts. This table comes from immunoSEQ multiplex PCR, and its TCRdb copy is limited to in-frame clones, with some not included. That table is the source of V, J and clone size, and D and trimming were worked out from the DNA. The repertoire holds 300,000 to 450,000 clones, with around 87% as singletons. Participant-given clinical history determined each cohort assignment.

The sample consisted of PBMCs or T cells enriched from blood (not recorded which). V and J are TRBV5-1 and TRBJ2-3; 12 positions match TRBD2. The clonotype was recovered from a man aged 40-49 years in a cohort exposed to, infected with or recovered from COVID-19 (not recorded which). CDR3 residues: CASSLTSGSRDTQYF. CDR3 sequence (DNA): TGCGCCAGCAGCCTGACTAGCGGGAGTAGGGATACGCAGTATTTT.